This T cell receptor (beta chain) was identified during a study of T cells and Merkel cell carcinoma outcomes (dated by TCRdb to about 2020). About the study as a whole: The study looked at whether the tumor T-cell repertoire and T-cell density could predict clinical outcome in patients with Merkel cell carcinoma. On the study overall, not on this receptor specifically: T-cell repertoire features combined with T-cell density were reported to predict clinical outcomes in Merkel cell carcinoma patients.

Samples came from patients with Merkel cell carcinoma. On this clone itself: No cognate antigen has been identified for it. Per-base quality was not reported, and no clone a single base away is much larger than it.

Library prep was done by the immunoSEQ multiplex PCR assay. In TCRdb, the immuneACCESS table is reduced to in-frame sequences with V and J assigned. These tables do not hold every clone; where another copy was compared, an unresolved V gene accounts for under half, and the others remain unexplained. The sample table holds 2,000 or so clones, of which 91% were seen once. Together, the top ten hold roughly 4% of the sample. V trim: 5 bases; J trim: 5 bases; unmatched bases: 10. The CDR3 goes from the cysteine to the phenylalanine over 16 residues. CDR3 DNA is the only sequence kept; it has 48 bases, read in frame from the first base. From a lookup of the germline V gene, CDR1 and CDR2 are SGHVS and FNYEAQ.

The sequence joins TRBV7-6 to TRBJ2-3, and 10 junctional nucleotides match TRBD2. The sequence derives from a human donor with Merkel cell carcinoma. Source material: tumor tissue from Merkel cell carcinoma. The nucleotides read TGTGCCAGCAGCATTATAGCGGGGGGTCGGGGAGATACGCAGTATTTT. It codes for CASSIIAGGRGDTQYF.